This TCR beta chain was profiled in a study of cytomegalovirus exposure and HLA in healthy donors. General study points: Most sequenced TCRs were rare (though some public TCRs occurred in many donors).

The V gene lost 3 bases and the J gene lost 0 bases, with 8 bases spanning the gap. CDR3 length: 14 residues. CDR1 is LNHDA, CDR2 SQIVND, per germline (reference sequence). The table came from immunoSEQ multiplex PCR; TCRdb's copy has only in-frame clones and leaves some out. The data show roughly 82,000 clones, 93% seen once. Note on this clone: Its target is unknown.

The clonotype was recovered from a young man in good health and CMV-seronegative. The sample taken for sequencing was PBMCs. V gene TRBV19 combines with J gene TRBJ1-1; D ambiguous. The CDR3 protein is CASSMDSVNTEAFF. In DNA, the CDR3 is TGTGCCAGTAGTATGGACTCTGTGAACACTGAAGCTTTCTTT.